The rows below give T cell receptor beta chains drawn from one sample of a study of post-analysis software for immune sequencing data. TCRdb re-analysed the PCR reads in MiXCR, keeping a single row per CDR3 protein. Here the sample spans under 900,000 distinct CDR3 sequences, roughly 50% being singletons. The sample was blood. Receptor source: a girl aged 10 to 17 with multiple sclerosis. CDR3s include the opening cysteine and the closing phenylalanine or tryptophan. D genes are given only for firm matches. The listing skips clone size in some rows; elsewhere it reads once, few, many or a size class.

D	V	size	J	CDR3	DNA
.	TRBV18	few	TRBJ2-7	CASHSGAPYEQYF	TGTGCCAGTCATAGCGGTGCACCCTACGAGCAGTACTTC
.	TRBV20-1	.	TRBJ1-2	CSASERHHRNYGYTF	TGCAGTGCTAGCGAAAGGCACCACCGTAACTATGGCTACACCTTC
TRBD2	TRBV7-9	few	TRBJ2-5	CASSLRTRRRETQYF	TGTGCCAGCAGCCTAAGGACTAGGAGAAGAGAGACCCAGTACTTC
TRBD2	TRBV7-6	.	TRBJ2-1	CASSLARASGASNEQFF	TGTGCCAGCAGCTTAGCTCGGGCTAGCGGGGCCTCCAATGAGCAGTTCTTC
TRBD2	TRBV20-1	few	TRBJ2-1	CSARRTRAYNEQFF	TGCAGTGCTAGGCGGACTAGAGCCTACAATGAGCAGTTCTTC
TRBD1	TRBV5-6	.	TRBJ2-7	CASSFGTGQGSYGQYF	TGTGCCAGCAGCTTCGGGACGGGACAGGGTTCCTACGGGCAGTACTTC
.	TRBV7-2	.	TRBJ2-1	CASSLAQLPYNEQFF	TGTGCCAGCAGCTTAGCACAGCTCCCATACAATGAGCAGTTCTTC
.	TRBV20-1	.	TRBJ1-1	CSARRGLAANTEAFF	TGCAGTGCTAGAAGGGGACTGGCAGCGAACACTGAAGCTTTCTTT
TRBD1	TRBV4-1	once	TRBJ1-2	CASSRLHGQGDGYTF	TGCGCCAGCAGCCGACTACATGGACAGGGAGATGGCTACACCTTC
.	TRBV25-1	.	TRBJ2-3	CASSGSSGRTDTQYF	TGTGCCAGCAGTGGGTCGAGCGGCCGCACAGATACGCAGTATTTT
.	TRBV20-1	few	TRBJ1-2	CSLAQGLGGYTF	TGCAGCCTCGCGCAGGGGTTAGGCGGCTACACCTTC
.	TRBV20-1	.	TRBJ2-7	CSASPTQIFYEQYF	TGCAGTGCTAGTCCCACCCAGATCTTCTACGAGCAGTACTTC
TRBD2	TRBV7-3	many	TRBJ2-1	CASSSTGTSGGPSYNEQFF	TGTGCCAGCAGCTCGACGGGGACTAGCGGGGGGCCCTCCTACAATGAGCAGTTCTTC
.	TRBV14	.	TRBJ1-2	CASSQRPAGGYTF	TGTGCCAGCAGCCAACGGCCCGCCGGGGGCTACACCTTC
.	TRBV6-5	.	TRBJ2-5	CASSLSLGSQETQYF	TGTGCCAGCAGTTTATCCTTGGGCAGCCAAGAGACCCAGTACTTC
.	TRBV9	.	TRBJ1-1	CASSQTGPGNTEAFF	TGTGCCAGCAGCCAAACAGGGCCGGGGAACACTGAAGCTTTCTTT
TRBD2	TRBV19	.	TRBJ2-1	CASSTSAVYNEQFF	TGTGCCAGCTCCACTAGCGCGGTATACAATGAGCAGTTCTTC
TRBD2	TRBV5-1	.	TRBJ2-7	CASSLARRTSGRNEQYF	TGCGCCAGCAGCTTGGCGAGGAGGACTAGCGGGAGAAACGAGCAGTACTTC
TRBD2	TRBV5-6	few	TRBJ2-3	CASRPPGLAGTDTQYF	TGTGCCAGCCGACCCCCTGGGCTAGCGGGAACAGATACGCAGTATTTT
.	TRBV9	.	TRBJ2-1	CASSAGTNGYNEQFF	TGTGCCAGCAGCGCCGGGACGAATGGGTACAATGAGCAGTTCTTC
TRBD1	TRBV29-1	few	TRBJ2-7	CSVARDRGNNEQYF	TGCAGCGTTGCCCGGGACAGGGGAAACAACGAGCAGTACTTC
.	TRBV5-1	few	TRBJ1-2	CASSSGTDSYGYTF	TGCGCCAGCAGCTCCGGGACGGATTCCTATGGCTACACCTTC